This TCR beta chain originates from a study of blood T cells in healthy people across ages (dated by TCRdb to the mid-2010s). With regard to the full study: Template switching captured roughly one uniquely barcoded TCR beta cDNA molecule per two T cells in model experiments. Using the same blood draw, the study looked at two additional independent replicas of 1 million unique cDNA reads for two donors, one aged 18 to 30 and the other aged 80 or older. Four age groups were formed from the donors: young (average roughly 16 years), middle-aged (approximately 40), aged (approximately 60) and long-lived (approximately 78). Using deep sequencing normalized with unique cDNA molecular identifiers, the study measured how TCR beta repertoire diversity changes with age. To avoid experimental bias, donors of different ages were randomly spread across the sequencing lanes. Points the paper makes about the study in general: A strong correlation was found between observed TCR beta diversity and the percentage of naive T cells measured by flow cytometry. Estimates of total diversity based on one million sequenced T cells were considered lower bounds and underestimates. As age increased, observed TCR beta diversity per million T cells dropped in a roughly linear way, and a significant reduction was already evident by age 40. Donor CMV infection status was unknown, potentially confounding age-related changes in expanded clonotypes. Since profiling was done on bulk unsorted PBMCs, naive and antigen-experienced compartments could not be conclusively compared. Compared with the aged group, the long-lived group had more naive CD4+ T cells, fewer expanded clones and increased TCR diversity, suggesting age selection.

Systemically healthy Caucasian individuals from Russia, approximately 39 in total and aged roughly 6 to 100 years, were included as donors. Ten milliliters of peripheral blood were drawn from each donor into EDTA-treated Vacutainer tubes. Ficoll-Paque density-gradient centrifugation was used to isolate PBMCs, with at least 6 million per sample. Total RNA, at least 6 micrograms per sample, was extracted from PBMCs with Trizol reagent. For every donor, flow cytometry on a PBMC aliquot measured the percentage of naive CD45RAhigh/CD27high T cells. The CDR3 has 15 amino acids, counting the end cysteine and phenylalanine. The only DNA kept is the CDR3, 45 bases in frame from the first base. Library preparation employed 5' RACE. TCRdb lists the instrument as Illumina HiSeq 2500. The second PCR ran for roughly 7 to 11 cycles and used a J-beta primer mix along with a sample-barcoded 5' primer. A template-switch 5' adaptor carrying 12 random nucleotides introduced a unique molecular identifier onto each TCR beta cDNA molecule. At least 2.5 million CDR3-containing paired-end reads were obtained from each sample. The Mint cDNA synthesis kit, primed by a TRBC-specific oligonucleotide, was used to synthesize first-strand cDNA from all RNA. All cDNA was treated with uracil-DNA glycosylase and then went through a first 18-cycle PCR with the universal primers M1SS and BC2_uni_R. The source study handled its data this way. For normalization, 1 million high-quality reads, each with a distinct molecular identifier, were randomly selected from each sample. Instead of being binned into consensus sequences, reads with shared molecular identifiers were discarded. MiTCR, run with a Q25 quality threshold and the strictest error-elimination algorithm, handled CDR3 identification, clonotype clustering and error correction. A nonparametric unseen species model with Euler transformation was used to estimate a lower bound on total TCR beta diversity. Through fastp at Q25 and MiXCR, TCRdb rebuilt clones from the public reads, retaining in-frame beta chains. Each entry is one CDR3 protein sequence, shown with its most common DNA and genes. TCRdb assigned the V and J calls; the authors' analysis was not used. This sample has approximately 1.5 million distinct CDR3 sequences in its table, and about 45% of those were observed once. Of the sample, approximately 4.1% is held by the ten largest clones.

Concerning this clonotype: Its antigen remains undetermined. Base-call qualities are not available, and no considerably larger clone is one nucleotide away.

Recombination connected TRBV21-1 to TRBJ1-1; the table's D call TRBD1 went unverified against the DNA. TRBV21-1 is described as a pseudogene. The sequencing input was blood. This clonotype was sampled from a woman aged 18-30 years in good health. The sequence in DNA is TGTGCCAGCACCGGCCGGACAGGGGAGAACACTGAAGCTTTCTTT. This codes for CASTGRTGENTEAFF.